This T cell receptor (beta chain) was sequenced in a study of blood T cell repertoires in COVID-19. Study information: The samples span acute and convalescent COVID-19 from the United States, Italy and Spain. T cells, B-cell-depleted T cells, or PBMCs supplied cDNA or gDNA.

Clones were read by immunoSEQ multiplex PCR, and TCRdb kept only the in-frame ones, dropping some. Seen here are 210,000 or so clones, approximately 80% observed once, and the top ten hold 3.5% to 4.5%. J lost 7 bases, V lost 8 bases, and 6 bases had no gene match. This CDR3 contains 14 residues. Germline V gene lookup returns CDR1 WSHSY and CDR2 SAAADI. The genes are TRBV10-2 and TRBJ1-6, with TRBD1 matching 9 bases. This TCR derives from a young man with acute COVID-19. The sample taken for sequencing was PBMCs or T cells enriched from blood (not recorded which). As DNA, the CDR3 is TGCGCCAGCGCCTCCGGGACAGGGAATTCACCCCTCCACTTT. Residues: CASASGTGNSPLHF.